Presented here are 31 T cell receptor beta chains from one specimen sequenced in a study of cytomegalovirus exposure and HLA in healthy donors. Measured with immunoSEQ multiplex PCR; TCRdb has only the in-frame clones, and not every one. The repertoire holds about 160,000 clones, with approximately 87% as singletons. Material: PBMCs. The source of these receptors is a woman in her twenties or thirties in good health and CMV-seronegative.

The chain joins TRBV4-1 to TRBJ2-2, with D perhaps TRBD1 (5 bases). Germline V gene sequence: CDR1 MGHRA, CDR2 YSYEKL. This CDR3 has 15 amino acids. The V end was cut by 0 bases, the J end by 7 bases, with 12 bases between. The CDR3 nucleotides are TGCGCCAGCAGCCAAGAGGGCAGGGTCGGCGGGGAGCTGTTTTTT. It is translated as CASSQEGRVGGELFF.

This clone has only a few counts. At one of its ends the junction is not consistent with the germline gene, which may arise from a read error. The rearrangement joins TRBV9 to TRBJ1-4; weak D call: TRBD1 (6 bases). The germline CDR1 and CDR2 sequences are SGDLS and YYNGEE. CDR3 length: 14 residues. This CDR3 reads CASSVEGGNGKLFF. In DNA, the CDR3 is TGTGCCAGCAGCGTAGAAGGGGGGAATGGAAAACTGTTTTTT.

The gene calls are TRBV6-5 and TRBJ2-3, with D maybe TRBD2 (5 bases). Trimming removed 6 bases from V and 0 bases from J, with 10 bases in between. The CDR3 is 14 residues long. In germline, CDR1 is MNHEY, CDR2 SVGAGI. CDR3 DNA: TGTGCCAGCAGACTACGGACTAGCACAGATACGCAGTATTTT. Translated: CASRLRTSTDTQYF.

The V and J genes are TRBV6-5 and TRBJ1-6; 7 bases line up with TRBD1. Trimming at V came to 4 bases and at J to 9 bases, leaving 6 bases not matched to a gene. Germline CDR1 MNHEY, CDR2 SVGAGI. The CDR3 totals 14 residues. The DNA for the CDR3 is TGTGCCAGCAGTTTCCGCAGGGGGTTTTCACCCCTCCACTTT. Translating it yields CASSFRRGFSPLHF.

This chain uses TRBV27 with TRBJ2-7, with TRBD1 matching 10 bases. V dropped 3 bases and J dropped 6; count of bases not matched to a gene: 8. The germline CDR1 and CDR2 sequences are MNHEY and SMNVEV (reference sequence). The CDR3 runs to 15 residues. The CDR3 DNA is TGTGCCAGCAGTTTGACGGGACAGGGGCTACTCGAGCAGTACTTC. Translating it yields CASSLTGQGLLEQYF.

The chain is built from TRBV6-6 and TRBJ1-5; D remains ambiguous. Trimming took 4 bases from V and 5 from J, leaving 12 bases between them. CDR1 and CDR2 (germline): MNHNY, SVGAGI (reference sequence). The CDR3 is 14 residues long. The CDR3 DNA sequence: TGTGCCAGCAGTTGGGCGAAGAGGGATCAGCCCCAGCATTTT. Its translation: CASSWAKRDQPQHF.

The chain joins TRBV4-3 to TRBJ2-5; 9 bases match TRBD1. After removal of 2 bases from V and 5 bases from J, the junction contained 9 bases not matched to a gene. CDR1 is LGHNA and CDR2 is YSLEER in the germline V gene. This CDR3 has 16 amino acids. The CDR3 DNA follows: TGCGCCAGCAGCCAATTCCGGACAGGGGAATTTGAGACCCAGTACTTC. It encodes CASSQFRTGEFETQYF.

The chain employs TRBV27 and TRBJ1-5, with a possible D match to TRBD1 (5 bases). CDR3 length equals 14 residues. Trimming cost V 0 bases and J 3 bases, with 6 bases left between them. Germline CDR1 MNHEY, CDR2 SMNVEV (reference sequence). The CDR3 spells CASSLSGVNQPQHF. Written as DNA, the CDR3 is TGTGCCAGCAGTTTATCAGGGGTCAATCAGCCCCAGCATTTT.

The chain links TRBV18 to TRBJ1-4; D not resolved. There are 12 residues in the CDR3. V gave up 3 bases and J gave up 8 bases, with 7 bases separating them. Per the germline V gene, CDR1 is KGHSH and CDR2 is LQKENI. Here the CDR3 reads CASSPGWEKLFF. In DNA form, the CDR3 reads TGTGCCAGCTCACCTGGATGGGAAAAACTGTTTTTT.

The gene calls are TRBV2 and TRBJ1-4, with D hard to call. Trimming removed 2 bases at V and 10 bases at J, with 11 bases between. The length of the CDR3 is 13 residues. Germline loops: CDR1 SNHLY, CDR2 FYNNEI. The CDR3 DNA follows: TGTGCCAGCAGTGAAAGTTGGGCGGGAAAACTGTTTTTT. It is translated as CASSESWAGKLFF.

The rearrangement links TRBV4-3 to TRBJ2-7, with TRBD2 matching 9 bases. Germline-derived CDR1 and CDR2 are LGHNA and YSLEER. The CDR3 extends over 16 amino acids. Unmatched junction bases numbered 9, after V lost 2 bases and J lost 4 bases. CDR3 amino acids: CASSQYAHSGSYEQYF. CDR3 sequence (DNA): TGCGCCAGCAGCCAATATGCTCATAGCGGGAGTTACGAGCAGTACTTC.

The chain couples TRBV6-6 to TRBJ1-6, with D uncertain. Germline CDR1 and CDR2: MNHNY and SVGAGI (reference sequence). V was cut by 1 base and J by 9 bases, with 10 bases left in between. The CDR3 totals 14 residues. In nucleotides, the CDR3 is TGTGCCAGCAGTTACTTAGGACGGAGTTCACCCCTCCACTTT. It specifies CASSYLGRSSPLHF.

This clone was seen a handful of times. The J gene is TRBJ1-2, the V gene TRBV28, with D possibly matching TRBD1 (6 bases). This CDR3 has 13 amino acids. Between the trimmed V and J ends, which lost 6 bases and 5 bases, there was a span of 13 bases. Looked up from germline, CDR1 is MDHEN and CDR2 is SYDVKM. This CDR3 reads CASSPGHQYGYTF. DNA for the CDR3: TGTGCCAGCAGCCCGGGACACCAATATGGCTACACCTTC.

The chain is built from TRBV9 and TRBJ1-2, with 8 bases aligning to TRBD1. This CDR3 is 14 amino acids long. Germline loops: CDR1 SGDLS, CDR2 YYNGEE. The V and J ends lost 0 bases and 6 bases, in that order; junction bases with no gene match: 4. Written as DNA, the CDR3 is TGTGCCAGCAGCGTAGGAGACAGGGGACATGGCTACACCTTC. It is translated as CASSVGDRGHGYTF.

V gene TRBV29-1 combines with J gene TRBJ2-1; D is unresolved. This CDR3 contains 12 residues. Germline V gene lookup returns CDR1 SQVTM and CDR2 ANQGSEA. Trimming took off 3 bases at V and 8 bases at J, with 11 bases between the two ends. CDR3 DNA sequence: TGCAGCGTTGATGGCCTAGTTCATGAGCAGTTCTTC. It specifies CSVDGLVHEQFF.

Here the CDR3 DNA reads TGTGCCAGCAGCCGGGCCAGGGACTCAGCCTACGAGCAGTACTTC. It specifies CASSRARDSAYEQYF. This chain joins TRBV7-6 and TRBJ2-7; a possible D gene is TRBD2 (6 bases). V lost 5 bases, J lost 2 bases, and 16 bases lay in between. In germline, CDR1 is SGHVS, CDR2 FNYEAQ. This CDR3 has 15 residues.

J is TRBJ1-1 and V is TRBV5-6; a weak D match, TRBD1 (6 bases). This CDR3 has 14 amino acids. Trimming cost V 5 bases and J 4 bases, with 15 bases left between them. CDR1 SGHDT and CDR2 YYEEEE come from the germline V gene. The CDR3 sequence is CASRQGGAVTEAFF. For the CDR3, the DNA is TGTGCCAGCAGACAAGGGGGGGCAGTCACTGAAGCTTTCTTT.

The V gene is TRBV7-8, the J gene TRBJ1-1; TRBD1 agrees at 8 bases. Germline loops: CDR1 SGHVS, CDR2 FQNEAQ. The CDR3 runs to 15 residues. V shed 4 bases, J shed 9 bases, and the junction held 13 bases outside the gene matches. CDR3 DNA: TGTGCCAGCAGCTCGCCCCACAGGGGGAGCATGAAAGCTTTCTTT. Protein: CASSSPHRGSMKAFF.

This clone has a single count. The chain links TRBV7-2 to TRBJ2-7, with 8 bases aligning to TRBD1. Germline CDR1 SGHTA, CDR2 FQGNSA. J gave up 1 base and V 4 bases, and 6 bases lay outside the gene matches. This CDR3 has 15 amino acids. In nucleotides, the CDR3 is TGTGCCAGCAGCTACCCAGGGGGCCGGTCCTACGAGCAGTACTTC. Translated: CASSYPGGRSYEQYF.

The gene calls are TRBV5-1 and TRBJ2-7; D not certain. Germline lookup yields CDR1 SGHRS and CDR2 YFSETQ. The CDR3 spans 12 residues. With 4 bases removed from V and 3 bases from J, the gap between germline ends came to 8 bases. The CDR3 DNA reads TGCGCCAGCAGCGACTCAGGCTACGAGCAGTACTTC. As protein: CASSDSGYEQYF. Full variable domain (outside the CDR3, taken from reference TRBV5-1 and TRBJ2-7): KAGVTQTPRYLIKTRGQQVTLSCSPISGHRSVSWYQQTPGQGLQFLFEYFSETQRNKGNFPGRFSGRQFSNSRSEMNVSTLELGDSALYLCASSDSGYEQYFGPGTRLTVT.

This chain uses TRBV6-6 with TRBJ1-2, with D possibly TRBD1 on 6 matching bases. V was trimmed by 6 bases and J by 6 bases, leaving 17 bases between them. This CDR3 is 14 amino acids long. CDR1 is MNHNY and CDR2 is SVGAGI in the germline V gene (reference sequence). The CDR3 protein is CASSHRDLRNGYTF. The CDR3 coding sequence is TGTGCCAGCAGCCACAGGGATTTGAGAAATGGCTACACCTTC.

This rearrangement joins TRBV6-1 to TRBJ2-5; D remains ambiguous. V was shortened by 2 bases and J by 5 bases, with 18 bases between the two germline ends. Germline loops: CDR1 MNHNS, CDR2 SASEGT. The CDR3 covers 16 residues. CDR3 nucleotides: TGTGCCAGCAGTGAACGACACCTCATCATAGGGGAGACCCAGTACTTC. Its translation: CASSERHLIIGETQYF.

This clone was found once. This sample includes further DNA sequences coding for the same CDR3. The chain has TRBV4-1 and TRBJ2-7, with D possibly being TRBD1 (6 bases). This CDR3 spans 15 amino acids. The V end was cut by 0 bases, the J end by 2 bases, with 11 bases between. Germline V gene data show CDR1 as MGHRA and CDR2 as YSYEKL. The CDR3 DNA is TGCGCCAGCAGCCAAGACCGTGACAGGCCCTACGAGCAGTACTTC. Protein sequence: CASSQDRDRPYEQYF.

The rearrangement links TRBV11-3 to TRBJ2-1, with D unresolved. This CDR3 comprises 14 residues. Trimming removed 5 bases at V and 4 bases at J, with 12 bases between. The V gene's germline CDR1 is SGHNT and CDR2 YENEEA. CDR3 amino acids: CASSPESGYNEQFF. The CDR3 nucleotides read TGTGCCAGCAGCCCTGAGTCGGGTTACAATGAGCAGTTCTTC.

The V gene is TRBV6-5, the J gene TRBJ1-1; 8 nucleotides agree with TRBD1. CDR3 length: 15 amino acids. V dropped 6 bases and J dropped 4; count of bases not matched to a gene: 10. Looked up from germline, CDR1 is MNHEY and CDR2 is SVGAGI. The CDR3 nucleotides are TGTGCCAGCAGCGAAATTTTAGGACAGGGCACTGAAGCTTTCTTT. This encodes CASSEILGQGTEAFF.

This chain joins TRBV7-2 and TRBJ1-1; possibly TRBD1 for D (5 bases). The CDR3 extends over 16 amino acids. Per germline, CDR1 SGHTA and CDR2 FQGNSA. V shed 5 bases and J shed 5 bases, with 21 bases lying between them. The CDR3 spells CASSNARDARRTEAFF. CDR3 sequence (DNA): TGTGCCAGCAGCAACGCCCGGGACGCCAGGAGGACTGAAGCTTTCTTT.

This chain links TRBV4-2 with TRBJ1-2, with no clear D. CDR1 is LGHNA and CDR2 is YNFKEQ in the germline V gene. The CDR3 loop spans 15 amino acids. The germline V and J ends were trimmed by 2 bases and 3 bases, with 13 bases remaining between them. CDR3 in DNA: TGTGCCAGCAGCCAATCTGCGAGGGAATACTATGGCTACACCTTC. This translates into CASSQSAREYYGYTF.

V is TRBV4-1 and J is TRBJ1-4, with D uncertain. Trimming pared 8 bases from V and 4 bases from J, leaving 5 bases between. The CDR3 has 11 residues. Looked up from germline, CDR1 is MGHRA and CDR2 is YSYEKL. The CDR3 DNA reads TGCGCCAGCCAAAGTAATGAAAAACTGTTTTTT. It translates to CASQSNEKLFF.

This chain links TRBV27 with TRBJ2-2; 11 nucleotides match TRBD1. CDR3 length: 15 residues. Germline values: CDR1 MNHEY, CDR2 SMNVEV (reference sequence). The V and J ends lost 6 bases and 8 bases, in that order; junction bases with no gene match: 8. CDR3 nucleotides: TGTGCCAGCAGATTGGGACAGGGGGTAGTGGGGGAGCTGTTTTTT. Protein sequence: CASRLGQGVVGELFF.

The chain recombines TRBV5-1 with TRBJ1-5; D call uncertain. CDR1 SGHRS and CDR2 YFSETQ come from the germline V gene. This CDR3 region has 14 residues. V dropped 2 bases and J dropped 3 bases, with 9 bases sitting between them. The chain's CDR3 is CASSLWGDNQPQHF. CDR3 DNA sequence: TGCGCCAGCAGCTTATGGGGAGACAATCAGCCCCAGCATTTT.

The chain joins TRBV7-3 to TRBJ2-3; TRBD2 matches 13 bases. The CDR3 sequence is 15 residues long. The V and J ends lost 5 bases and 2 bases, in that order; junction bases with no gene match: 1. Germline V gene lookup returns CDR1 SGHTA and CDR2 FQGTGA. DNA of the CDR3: TGTGCCAGCAGCACTAGCGGGAGGGCCACAGATACGCAGTATTTT. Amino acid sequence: CASSTSGRATDTQYF.